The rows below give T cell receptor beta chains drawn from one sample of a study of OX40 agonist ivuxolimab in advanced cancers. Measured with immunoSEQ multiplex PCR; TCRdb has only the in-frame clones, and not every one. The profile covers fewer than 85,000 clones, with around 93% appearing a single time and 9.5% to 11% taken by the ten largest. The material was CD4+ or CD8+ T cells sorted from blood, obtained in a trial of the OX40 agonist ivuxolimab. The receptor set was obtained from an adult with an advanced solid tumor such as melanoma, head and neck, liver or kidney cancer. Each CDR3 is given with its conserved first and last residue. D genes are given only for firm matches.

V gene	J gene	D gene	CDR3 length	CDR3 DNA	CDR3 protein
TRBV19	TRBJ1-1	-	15	TGTGCCAGTAGTATAGGCGGAAACTCGAACACTGAAGCTTTCTTT	CASSIGGNSNTEAFF
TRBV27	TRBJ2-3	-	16	TGTGCCAGCAGTTTATACCAGGCGTATAGCACAGATACGCAGTATTTT	CASSLYQAYSTDTQYF
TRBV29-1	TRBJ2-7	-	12	TGCAGCGCCTGGGACGGAGGGTCCGAGCAGTACTTC	CSAWDGGSEQYF
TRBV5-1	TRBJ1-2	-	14	TGCGCCAGCAGCCATGGGGAGGGAAGCTATGGCTACACCTTC	CASSHGEGSYGYTF
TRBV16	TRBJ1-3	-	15	TGTGCCAGCAGCCAATATGTGGGGACTGGAAACACCATATATTTT	CASSQYVGTGNTIYF
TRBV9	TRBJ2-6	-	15	TGTGCCAGCAGCCGGACGGGTGTGGGGGCCAACGTCCTGACTTTC	CASSRTGVGANVLTF
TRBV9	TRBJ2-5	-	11	TGTGCCAGCAGCGCCGGGGGGCCCCAGTACTTC	CASSAGGPQYF
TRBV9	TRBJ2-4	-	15	TGTGCCAGCAGCGTAGCTGCCTGGGGCAGTTGGATTCAGTACTTC	CASSVAAWGSWIQYF
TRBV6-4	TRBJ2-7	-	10	TGTGCCAGCAGTGGGGGGGTCAGGTACTTC	CASSGGVRYF
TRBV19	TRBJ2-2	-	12	TGTGCCAGTTTACGGGGAGCCGGGGAGCTGTTTTTT	CASLRGAGELFF
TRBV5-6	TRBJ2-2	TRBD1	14	TGTGCCAGCAGCCTGGGACAGGGACCCGGGGAGCTGTTTTTT	CASSLGQGPGELFF
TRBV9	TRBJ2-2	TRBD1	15	TGTGCCAGCAGCCCGAGACAGGGGGACACCGGGGAGCTGTTTTTT	CASSPRQGDTGELFF
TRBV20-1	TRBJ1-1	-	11	TGCAGTTTGTTGCATGAGACTGAAGCTTTCTTT	CSLLHETEAFF
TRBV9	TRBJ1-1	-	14	TGTGCCAGCAGCGTAGGGGCAGGGTTCACTGAAGCTTTCTTT	CASSVGAGFTEAFF
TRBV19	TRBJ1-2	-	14	TGTGCCAGTAGTCTAGGGACGGTCAACTATGGCTACACCTTC	CASSLGTVNYGYTF
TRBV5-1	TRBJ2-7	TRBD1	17	TGCGCCAGCAGCTCCGACCTGGGCAGGGGGCGGAACTACGAGCAGTACTTC	CASSSDLGRGRNYEQYF
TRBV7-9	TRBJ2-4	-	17	TGTGCCAGCAGCTCAATACAGGAGGTCTTAGCCAAAAACATTCAGTACTTC	CASSSIQEVLAKNIQYF
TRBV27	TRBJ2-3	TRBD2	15	TGTGCCAGCAGTCCATCTACTAGCGGCACAGATACGCAGTATTTT	CASSPSTSGTDTQYF
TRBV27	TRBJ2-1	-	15	TGTGCCAGCAGTCCTCTGACAGGTTCCTACAATGAGCAGTTCTTC	CASSPLTGSYNEQFF
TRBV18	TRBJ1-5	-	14	TGTGCCAGCTCACCAGGAAGGGGCAATCAGCCCCAGCATTTT	CASSPGRGNQPQHF
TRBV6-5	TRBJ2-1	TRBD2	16	TGTGCCAGCAGTTACTCGGCGGGGGAGGACTACAATGAGCAGTTCTTC	CASSYSAGEDYNEQFF
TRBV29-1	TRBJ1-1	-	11	TGCAGCGTTGTGGTTGGGATTGAAGCTTTCTTT	CSVVVGIEAFF
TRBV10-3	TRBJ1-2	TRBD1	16	TGTGCCATCAGTGAGTCAATACAGGGGCTGGGCAATGGCTACACCTTC	CAISESIQGLGNGYTF
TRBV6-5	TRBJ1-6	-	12	TGTGCCAGCAGGACAGGCTCCTCACCCCTCCACTTT	CASRTGSSPLHF
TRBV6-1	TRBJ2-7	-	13	TGTGCCAGCAGCCCCCTTACCCTATACGAGCAGTACTTC	CASSPLTLYEQYF